This T cell receptor (beta chain) was recovered during a study of Ad26.COV2.S vaccination and SARS-CoV-2 variants. The method was immunoSEQ multiplex PCR; TCRdb's version includes in-frame clones alone and lacks a portion of them. The sample lists about 380,000 clones; about 83% were seen once. Per the germline V gene, CDR1 is LGHDT and CDR2 is YNNKEL (reference sequence). This CDR3 has 14 residues. V was shortened by 5 bases and J by 0 bases, with 10 bases between the two germline ends. Treatment denoted: some 19 received Ad26.COV2.S at low or high dose, single or two shots; 5 received placebo; per-sample allocation not given. On day 63 after the first injection, vaccine and placebo recipients gave samples. Whoever gave the sample was an adult aged 18-55 years in Boston.

Sequenced material: peripheral blood, taken in a trial of Ad26.COV2.S vaccine versus placebo. This TCR came from a person between 18 and 59 years old who received the Ad26.COV2.S COVID-19 vaccine or a placebo. J is TRBJ1-1 and V is TRBV3-1 (or the pseudogene TRBV3-2); a possible D gene is TRBD1 (5 bases). Written as DNA, the CDR3 is TGTGCCAGCAGCGTGGGACGGCTGAACACTGAAGCTTTCTTT. Translated: CASSVGRLNTEAFF.